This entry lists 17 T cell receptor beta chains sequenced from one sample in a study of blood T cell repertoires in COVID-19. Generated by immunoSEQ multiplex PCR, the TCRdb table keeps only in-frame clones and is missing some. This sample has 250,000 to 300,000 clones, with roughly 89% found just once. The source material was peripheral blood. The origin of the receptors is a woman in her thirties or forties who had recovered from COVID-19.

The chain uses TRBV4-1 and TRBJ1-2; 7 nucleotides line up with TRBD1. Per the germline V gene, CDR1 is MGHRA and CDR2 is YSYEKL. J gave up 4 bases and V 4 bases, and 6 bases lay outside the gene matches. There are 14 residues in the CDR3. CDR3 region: CASSLQGDLYGYTF. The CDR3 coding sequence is TGCGCCAGCAGCCTTCAGGGGGACCTCTATGGCTACACCTTC.

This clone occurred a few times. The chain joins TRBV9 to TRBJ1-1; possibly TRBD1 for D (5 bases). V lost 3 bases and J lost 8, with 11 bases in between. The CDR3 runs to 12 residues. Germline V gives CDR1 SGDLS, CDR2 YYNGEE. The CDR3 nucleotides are TGTGCCAGCAGCGGCCAGGGTGCAGAAGCTTTCTTT. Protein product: CASSGQGAEAFF.

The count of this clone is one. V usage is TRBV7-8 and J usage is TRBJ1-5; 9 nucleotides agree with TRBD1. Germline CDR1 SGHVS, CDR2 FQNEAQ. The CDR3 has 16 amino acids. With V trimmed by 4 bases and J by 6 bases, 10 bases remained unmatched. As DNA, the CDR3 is TGTGCCAGCAGCTCAGCACAGGGGGCGAGCCCTCAGCCCCAGCATTTT. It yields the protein CASSSAQGASPQPQHF.

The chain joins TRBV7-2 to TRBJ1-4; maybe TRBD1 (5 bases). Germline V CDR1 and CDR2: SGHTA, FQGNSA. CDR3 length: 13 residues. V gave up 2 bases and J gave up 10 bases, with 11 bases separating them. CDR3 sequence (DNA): TGTGCCAGCAGCTTAAAAGGGGTAACAAAACTGTTTTTT. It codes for CASSLKGVTKLFF.

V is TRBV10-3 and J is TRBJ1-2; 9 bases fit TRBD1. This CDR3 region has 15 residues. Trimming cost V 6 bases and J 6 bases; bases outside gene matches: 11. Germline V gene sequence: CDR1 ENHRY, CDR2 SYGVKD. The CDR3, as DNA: TGTGCCATCAGCCGAGGACAGGGGAGTATCGATGGCTACACCTTC. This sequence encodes CAISRGQGSIDGYTF.

CDR3 in DNA: TGCGCCAGCAGCTCCGGGACAGGGGGCTCTAACTATGGCTACACCTTC. It yields the protein CASSSGTGGSNYGYTF. The rearrangement joins TRBV5-1 to TRBJ1-2; the match to TRBD1 covers 12 bases. This CDR3 contains 16 residues. V shed 3 bases and J 0 bases; nucleotides not matched to a gene: 3. Germline V lookup: CDR1 SGHRS, CDR2 YFSETQ.

CDR3 bases: TGTGCCAGCAGTTACCTAGGACAGGAATACACAGATACGCAGTATTTT. It encodes CASSYLGQEYTDTQYF. This chain joins TRBV6-5 and TRBJ2-3; 7 bases line up with TRBD1. Losses at the gene ends were 2 bases for V and 2 bases for J; bases not matched to a gene: 7. CDR1 is MNHEY and CDR2 is SVGAGI in the germline V gene. The CDR3 covers 16 residues.

The CDR3 here is CSALRAREQFF. The CDR3 coding sequence is TGCAGTGCCCTGCGGGCGCGGGAGCAGTTCTTC. The chain uses TRBV20-1 and TRBJ2-1; D is perhaps TRBD2 (5 bases). Trimming cost V 6 bases and J 10 bases, with 13 bases left between them. CDR1 and CDR2 from the germline V gene are DFQATT and SNEGSKA (reference sequence). The CDR3 runs 11 residues.

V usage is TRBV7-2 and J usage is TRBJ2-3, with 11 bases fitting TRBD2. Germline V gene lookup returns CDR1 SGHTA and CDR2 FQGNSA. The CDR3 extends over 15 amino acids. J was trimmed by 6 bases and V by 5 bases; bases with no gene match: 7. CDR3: CASSPRLAGTDTQYF. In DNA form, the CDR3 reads TGTGCCAGCAGCCCGAGACTAGCGGGAACCGATACGCAGTATTTT.

CDR3 in amino acids: CASSFFLGTSGDRPYNEQFF. CDR3 bases: TGTGCCAGCTCCTTCTTCCTCGGGACTAGCGGGGACAGACCCTACAATGAGCAGTTCTTC. The J gene is TRBJ2-1, the V gene TRBV9; 13 nucleotides align to TRBD2. This CDR3 has 20 residues. V shed 7 bases and J 2 bases; nucleotides not matched to a gene: 18. CDR1 is SGDLS and CDR2 is YYNGEE in the germline V gene. Full variable domain (rest looked up from reference TRBV9 and TRBJ2-1): DSGVTQTPKHLITATGQRVTLRCSPRSGDLSVYWYQQSLDQGLQFLIQYYNGEERAKGNILERFSAQQFPDLHSELNLSSLELGDSALYFCASSFFLGTSGDRPYNEQFFGPGTRLTVL.

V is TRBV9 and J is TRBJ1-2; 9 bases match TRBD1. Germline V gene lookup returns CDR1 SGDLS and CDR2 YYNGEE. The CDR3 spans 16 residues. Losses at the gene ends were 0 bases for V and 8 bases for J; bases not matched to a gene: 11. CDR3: CASSVGRTGALIGYTF. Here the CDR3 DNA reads TGTGCCAGCAGCGTAGGGAGGACAGGGGCCTTGATCGGCTACACCTTC.

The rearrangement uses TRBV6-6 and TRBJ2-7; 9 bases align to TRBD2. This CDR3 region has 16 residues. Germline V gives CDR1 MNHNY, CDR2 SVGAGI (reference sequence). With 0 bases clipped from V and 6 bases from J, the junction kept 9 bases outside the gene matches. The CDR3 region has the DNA TGTGCCAGCAGTTACTCTAGGCTGGCGGGGGGGCCCGAGCAGTACTTC. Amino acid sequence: CASSYSRLAGGPEQYF.

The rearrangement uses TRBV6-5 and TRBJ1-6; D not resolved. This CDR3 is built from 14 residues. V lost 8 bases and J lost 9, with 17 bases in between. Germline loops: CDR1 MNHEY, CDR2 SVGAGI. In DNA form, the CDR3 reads TGTGCCAGCCCTGGATCGGCCCGGGGTTCACCCCTCCACTTT. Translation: CASPGSARGSPLHF.

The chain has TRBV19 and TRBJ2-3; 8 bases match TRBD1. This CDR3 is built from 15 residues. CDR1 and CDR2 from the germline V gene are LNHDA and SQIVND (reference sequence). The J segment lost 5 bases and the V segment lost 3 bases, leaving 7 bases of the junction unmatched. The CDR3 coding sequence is TGTGCCAGTAGTATCGGACAGGGTGAGATAGATACGCAGTATTTT. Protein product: CASSIGQGEIDTQYF.

The CDR3 nucleotides read TGTGCCAGTAGTGGATTCGGGACACTTGAAAAACTGTTTTTT. It yields the protein CASSGFGTLEKLFF. The gene calls are TRBV19 and TRBJ1-4; perhaps TRBD1 as D (6 bases). Per germline, CDR1 LNHDA and CDR2 SQIVND (reference sequence). The germline V and J ends were trimmed by 5 bases and 7 bases, with 14 bases remaining between them. This CDR3 has 14 amino acids. Complete variable domain (other parts from reference TRBV19 and TRBJ1-4): DGGITQSPKYLFRKEGQNVTLSCEQNLNHDAMYWYRQDPGQGLRLIYYSQIVNDFQKGDIAEGYSVSREKKESFPLTVTSAQKNPTAFYLCASSGFGTLEKLFFGSGTQLSVL.

CDR3 DNA sequence: TGTGCCAGCGGCAGACAAGTCACTGAAGCTTTCTTT. It encodes CASGRQVTEAFF. The V call is TRBV25-1, the J call TRBJ1-1; D unclear. Trimming shortened V by 8 bases and J by 4 bases, and 11 bases separated the two germline ends. Germline CDR1 MGHDK, CDR2 SYGVNS. There are 12 residues in the CDR3.

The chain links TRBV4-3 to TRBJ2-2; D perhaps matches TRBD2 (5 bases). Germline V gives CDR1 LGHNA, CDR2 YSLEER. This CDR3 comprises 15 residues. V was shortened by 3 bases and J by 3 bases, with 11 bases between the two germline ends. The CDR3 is CASSQDRGYTGELFF. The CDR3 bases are TGCGCCAGCAGCCAGGATCGGGGTTACACCGGGGAGCTGTTTTTT.